This T cell receptor beta chain is drawn from a study of PD-L1 blockade in urothelial cancer. Only in-frame clones appear in the TCRdb table, and some are missing; sequencing was by immunoSEQ multiplex PCR. This repertoire shows over 45,000 clones, around 84% found once; its top ten account for approximately 21%. In germline, CDR1 is GTSNPN, CDR2 SVGIG (reference sequence). CDR3 length equals 13 residues. J gave up 3 bases and V 2 bases, and 1 base lay outside the gene matches. In this sample, this clone is medium-sized. The time point: pretreatment peripheral blood. The TCR originated in a man between 60 and 75 years old with urothelial cancer. The sample in question was PBMCs, obtained around atezolizumab (anti-PD-L1) treatment. The J gene is TRBJ2-7, the V gene TRBV30, with TRBD2 matching 10 bases. The CDR3: CAWSRTSGYEQYF. CDR3 nucleotides: TGTGCCTGGAGTAGGACTAGCGGCTACGAGCAGTACTTC.